This TCR beta chain stems from a study of cytotoxic CD8 clonotypes in ibrutinib-treated CLL. Turning to the study itself: Patients: eleven to twelve relapsed/refractory, approximately 15 treatment-naive, roughly 17 IGHV unmutated.

Notes on this clone: Antigen: not known.

Deep sequencing aimed at 1 in 200,000 to 1 in 1 million T cells' resolution. Sequencing was performed with immunoSEQ multiplex PCR; in TCRdb, only in-frame clones are kept and a portion is missing. The sample yields 150,000 or so clones, about 76% seen once. Regarding the study as a whole: Clonality (at baseline) was higher than in age-matched healthy donors and tracked circulating CD8+ T-cell counts.

The CDR3 extends over 15 amino acids. Trimming removed 1 base from V and 1 base from J; junction bases left unmatched: 0. From germline, CDR1 is LGHNA and CDR2 YSLEER. With cryopreserved PBMCs as the source, around 2 micrograms of genomic DNA went to TCR beta libraries. The gene calls are TRBV4-3 and TRBJ1-4; 7 bases match TRBD1. The specimen comprised PBMCs, sampled after 24 months of ibrutinib treatment. The TCR sequence derives from a human donor with chronic lymphocytic leukemia. The CDR3 region has the DNA TGCGCCAGCAGCCAAGGGGACAGAACTAATGAAAAACTGTTTTTT. This translates into CASSQGDRTNEKLFF.